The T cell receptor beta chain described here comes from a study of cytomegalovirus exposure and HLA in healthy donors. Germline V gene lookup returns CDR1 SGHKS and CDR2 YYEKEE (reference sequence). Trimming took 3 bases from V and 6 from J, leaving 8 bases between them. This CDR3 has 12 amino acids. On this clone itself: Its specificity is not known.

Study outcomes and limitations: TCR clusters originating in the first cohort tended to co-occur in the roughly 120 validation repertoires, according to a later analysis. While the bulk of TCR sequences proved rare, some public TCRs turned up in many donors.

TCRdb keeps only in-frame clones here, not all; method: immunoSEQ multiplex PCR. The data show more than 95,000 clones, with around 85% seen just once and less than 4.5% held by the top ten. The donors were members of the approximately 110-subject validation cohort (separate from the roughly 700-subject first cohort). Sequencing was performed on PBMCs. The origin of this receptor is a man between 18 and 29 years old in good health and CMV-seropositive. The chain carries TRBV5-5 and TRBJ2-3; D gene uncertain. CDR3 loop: CASSSTRDTQYF. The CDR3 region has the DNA TGTGCCAGCAGCTCCACGAGGGATACGCAGTATTTT.